The 11 T cell receptor beta chains below were found in one sample sequenced in a study of technical replicates of blood from several donors. Libraries were prepared by immunoSEQ multiplex PCR; TCRdb keeps only in-frame clonotypes and omits some of them. The sample records 50,000 to 70,000 clones, about 93% being singletons. The material sequenced was PBMCs. The receptors here all came from a human donor in good health. Some clones in this sample may be carry-over from other donors' samples.

Notes on this clone: At one end the junction does not follow the germline gene, possibly because of a read error. The chain combines TRBV7-2 with TRBJ2-4, with 10 nucleotides matching TRBD2. Per the germline V gene, CDR1 is SGHTA and CDR2 is FQGNSA. CDR3 length: 13 residues. CDR3 DNA: TGTGCCAGCAGCTTTTTAGCGGGGGGCCCCGTCCACTTC. It codes for CASSFLAGGPVHF.

This rearrangement joins TRBV18 to TRBJ2-5, with 8 bases that match TRBD2. V gave up 5 bases and J gave up 5 bases; unmatched junction bases: 10. The V gene's germline CDR1 is KGHSH and CDR2 LQKENI. The CDR3 contains 15 residues. The CDR3 DNA reads as TGTGCCAGCTCATCGACCGGGACTAGAGGGGAGACCCAGTACTTC. Translated: CASSSTGTRGETQYF.

The CDR3 bases are TGTGCCAGCAGTGACAGGGTTGACAGGCCCTATGGCTACACCTTC. It translates to CASSDRVDRPYGYTF. The V and J genes are TRBV2 and TRBJ1-2; D is perhaps TRBD1 (6 bases). V gave up 3 bases and J gave up 4 bases, with 15 bases separating them. The CDR3 sequence is 15 residues long. The germline V gene encodes CDR1 SNHLY and CDR2 FYNNEI.

The chain has TRBV30 and TRBJ1-1; D perhaps matches TRBD1 (5 bases). CDR3 size: 14 residues. V lost 0 bases to trimming and J lost 10 bases, with 18 bases between them. CDR1 is GTSNPN, CDR2 SVGIG, per germline (reference sequence). The CDR3 loop reads CAWSVRGVGRGAFF. For the CDR3, the DNA is TGTGCCTGGAGTGTACGGGGGGTTGGGAGGGGAGCTTTCTTT. The full variable domain, rest sourced from reference TRBV30 and TRBJ1-1, is SQTIHQWPATLVQPVGSPLSLECTVEGTSNPNLYWYRQAAGRGLQLLFYSVGIGQISSEVPQNLSASRPQDRQFILSSKKLLLSDSGFYLCAWSVRGVGRGAFFGQGTRLTVV.

Written as DNA, the CDR3 is TGTGCCAGCAAGGGGCCGACTAGACAAAGCACAGATACGCAGTATTTT. Protein: CASKGPTRQSTDTQYF. This chain connects TRBV2 to TRBJ2-3, with D tentatively TRBD2 (6 bases). Germline V lookup: CDR1 SNHLY, CDR2 FYNNEI. This CDR3 has 16 amino acids. V lost 7 bases, J lost 0 bases, and 17 bases lay in between.

The rearrangement links TRBV2 to TRBJ2-7; tentative D call: TRBD1 (6 bases). Germline CDR1 and CDR2: SNHLY and FYNNEI. The CDR3 has 14 residues. Trimming removed 4 bases at V and 6 bases at J, with 16 bases between. In DNA, the CDR3 is TGTGCCAGCAGTGCTATTTACAGGGTGGCCGAGCAGTACTTC. Translated, it gives CASSAIYRVAEQYF.

The gene calls are TRBV5-4 and TRBJ2-2; 8 nucleotides match TRBD2. The CDR3 is made up of 15 amino acids. Germline CDR1 and CDR2: SGHNT and YYREEE (reference sequence). V lost 0 bases to trimming and J lost 7 bases; unmatched junction nucleotides: 5. This CDR3 reads CASSLESAGGGELFF. DNA for the CDR3: TGTGCCAGCAGCTTGGAATCTGCGGGGGGCGGGGAGCTGTTTTTT.

This clone has just one count. The CDR3 region has the DNA TGTGCCAGCTCACCGGCGGGGGGCCCCTACGAGCAGTACTTC. Residues: CASSPAGGPYEQYF. The chain carries TRBV18 and TRBJ2-7, with 8 bases identical to TRBD2. Germline CDR1 KGHSH, CDR2 LQKENI. The V gene end was trimmed by 3 bases and the J gene end by 2 bases; junction bases not matched to a gene: 3. The length of the CDR3 is 14 residues. The full variable domain, completed using reference TRBV18 and TRBJ2-7, is NAGVMQNPRHLVRRRGQEARLRCSPMKGHSHVYWYRQLPEEGLKFMVYLQKENIIDESGMPKERFSAEFPKEGPSILRIQQVVRGDSAAYFCASSPAGGPYEQYFGPGTRLTVT.

This chain uses TRBV7-9 with TRBJ1-4, with D possibly matching TRBD1 (5 bases). V was cut by 1 base and J by 7 bases, with 16 bases left in between. Germline CDR1 is SEHNR and CDR2 is FQNEAQ (reference sequence). CDR3 length equals 16 residues. The CDR3 coding sequence is TGTGCCAGCAGCTTAGATCAGGGACTGATAGGTGAAAAACTGTTTTTT. Encoded protein: CASSLDQGLIGEKLFF.

The chain has TRBV19 and TRBJ1-2, with 7 bases that match TRBD1. With V trimmed by 9 bases and J by 7 bases, 11 bases remained unmatched. The CDR3 has 13 residues. From germline, CDR1 is LNHDA and CDR2 SQIVND (reference sequence). The CDR3 loop reads CARIIDREFGYTF. The CDR3 DNA reads TGTGCCAGGATAATCGACAGGGAGTTTGGCTACACCTTC.

This chain uses TRBV21-1 with TRBJ1-2; the tabulated D call, TRBD1, remains unverified against the DNA. TRBV21-1 is designated a pseudogene. The CDR3 contains 15 residues. CDR3: CASSIPPGQGYGYTF. The CDR3 DNA follows: TGTGCCAGCAGCATCCCGCCGGGACAGGGCTATGGCTACACCTTC.